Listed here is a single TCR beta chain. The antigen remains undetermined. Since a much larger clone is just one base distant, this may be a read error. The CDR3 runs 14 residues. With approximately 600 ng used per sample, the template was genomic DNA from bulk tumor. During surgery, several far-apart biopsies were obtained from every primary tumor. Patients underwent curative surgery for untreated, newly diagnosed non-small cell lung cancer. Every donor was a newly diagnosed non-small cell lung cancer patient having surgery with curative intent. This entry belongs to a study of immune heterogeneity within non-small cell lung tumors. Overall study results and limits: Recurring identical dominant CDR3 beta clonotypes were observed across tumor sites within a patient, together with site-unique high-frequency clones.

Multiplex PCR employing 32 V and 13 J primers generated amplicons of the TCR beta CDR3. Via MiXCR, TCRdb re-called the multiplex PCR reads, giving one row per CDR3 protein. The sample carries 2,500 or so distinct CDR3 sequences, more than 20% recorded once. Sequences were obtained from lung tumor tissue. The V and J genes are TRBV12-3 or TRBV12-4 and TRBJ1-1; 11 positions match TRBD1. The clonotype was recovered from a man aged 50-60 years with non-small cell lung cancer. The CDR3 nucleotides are TGTGCCAGCAGGCTGGGACAGGGGGTGACTGAACCTTTCTTT. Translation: CASRLGQGVTEPFF.